Reported below is one T cell receptor (beta chain). The V and J ends lost 1 base and 5 bases respectively, with 13 bases between them. CDR3 length: 15 residues. Germline V gene data show CDR1 as SEHNR and CDR2 as FQNEAQ (reference sequence). Vbeta (60) and Jbeta (13) primers were used in the PCR. Produced via immunoSEQ multiplex PCR; TCRdb's table is partial and in-frame only. This table holds around 150,000 clones, approximately 82% found once. The sample comes from a study of cytomegalovirus exposure and HLA in healthy donors. J is TRBJ2-3 and V is TRBV7-9; tentative D call: TRBD1 (6 bases). The specimen was PBMCs. This clonotype originated in a male donor in good health and CMV-seronegative. The CDR3 region is CASSLVGASRDTQYF. DNA of the CDR3: TGTGCCAGCAGCTTAGTGGGGGCAAGTAGAGATACGCAGTATTTT.